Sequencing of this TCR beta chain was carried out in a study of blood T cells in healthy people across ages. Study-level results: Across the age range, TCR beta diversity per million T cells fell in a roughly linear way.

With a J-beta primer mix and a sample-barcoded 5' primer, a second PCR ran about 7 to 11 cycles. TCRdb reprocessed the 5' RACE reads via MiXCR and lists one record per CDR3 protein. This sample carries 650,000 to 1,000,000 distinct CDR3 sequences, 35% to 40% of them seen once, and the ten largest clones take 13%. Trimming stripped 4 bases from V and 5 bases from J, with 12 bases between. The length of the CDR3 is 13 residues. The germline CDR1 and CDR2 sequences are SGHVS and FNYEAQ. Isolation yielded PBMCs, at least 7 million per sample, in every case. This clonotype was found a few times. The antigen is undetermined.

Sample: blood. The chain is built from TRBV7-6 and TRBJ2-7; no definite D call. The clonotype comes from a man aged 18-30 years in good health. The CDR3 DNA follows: TGTGCCAGCAGCTCGACCGCGAAGGACGAGCAGTACTTC. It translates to CASSSTAKDEQYF. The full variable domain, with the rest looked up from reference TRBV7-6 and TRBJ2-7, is GAGVSQSPRYKVTKRGQDVALRCDPISGHVSLYWYRQALGQGPEFLTYFNYEAQQDKSGLPNDRFSAERPEGSISTLTIQRTEQRDSAMYRCASSSTAKDEQYFGPGTRLTVT.